This T cell receptor (beta chain) was documented in a study of T cells and Merkel cell carcinoma outcomes (dated by TCRdb to the early 2020s). Background for the entire study: The study looked at whether the tumor T-cell repertoire and T-cell density could predict clinical outcome in patients with Merkel cell carcinoma. What the research found in general, with its limitations: According to the report, clinical outcomes in Merkel cell carcinoma patients could be predicted using T-cell density together with features of the T-cell repertoire.

The samples were obtained from people who had Merkel cell carcinoma. The library was produced with the immunoSEQ multiplex PCR assay. In TCRdb, the immuneACCESS table is reduced to in-frame sequences with V and J assigned. These tables do not hold every clone; where another copy was compared, an unresolved V gene accounts for under half, and the others remain unexplained. Per the sample table, the count is some 31 clones. Sequences KGHSH (CDR1) and LQKENI (CDR2) are obtained from the germline V gene. Taken from cysteine to phenylalanine, the CDR3 has 13 residues. Only CDR3 DNA is held: 39 bases, read in frame from base 1. V and J are trimmed by 10 bases and 2 bases, and the gene matches miss 7 bases of the junction. This clone has a single count. Its antigen remains undetermined. Base quality data are lacking; no much larger clone is found one base away.

The rearrangement joined TRBV18 to TRBJ2-5, with TRBD2 identical over 7 junction bases. The TCR comes from a human donor with Merkel cell carcinoma. Sequenced input: tumor tissue from Merkel cell carcinoma. The DNA sequence reads TGTGCCACCCACGGGGGGATACAAGAGACCCAGTACTTC. This yields the protein CATHGGIQETQYF.